This entry lists 11 T cell receptor beta chains sequenced from one sample in a study of blood T cell repertoires in COVID-19. Method: immunoSEQ multiplex PCR; TCRdb's copy keeps in-frame clones and lacks some. The sample lists tens of thousands of clones; around 90% were seen once. The sample taken for sequencing was peripheral blood. The receptors stem from a woman older than 75 with active COVID-19.

This sequence joins TRBV28 and TRBJ1-4; D ambiguous. The germline V gene encodes CDR1 MDHEN and CDR2 SYDVKM. The CDR3 contains 16 residues. V gave up 6 bases and J gave up 0 bases, with 14 bases separating them. CDR3 sequence: CASRSSLGATNEKLFF. CDR3 coding DNA: TGTGCCAGCAGGTCAAGCCTAGGCGCAACTAATGAAAAACTGTTTTTT.

This rearrangement joins TRBV24-1 to TRBJ2-5, with a tentative D call TRBD2 (6 bases). Deletions cut 3 bases from V and 5 bases from J, with 21 bases between. The germline CDR1 and CDR2 sequences are KGHDR and SFDVKD. There are 17 residues in the CDR3. CDR3 protein: CATSDVRGTLSGETQYF. CDR3 nucleotides: TGTGCCACCAGTGATGTCCGGGGGACGTTGTCTGGGGAGACCCAGTACTTC.

This clone has just one count. The V gene is TRBV2, the J gene TRBJ2-3, with a tentative D call TRBD2 (5 bases). With 4 bases removed from V and 2 bases from J, the gap between germline ends came to 16 bases. This CDR3 contains 16 residues. From germline, CDR1 is SNHLY and CDR2 FYNNEI. The CDR3 sequence: CASSGASSYHTDTQYF. In DNA, the CDR3 is TGTGCCAGCAGTGGGGCTAGCAGTTACCACACAGATACGCAGTATTTT.

The chain employs TRBV7-9 and TRBJ2-2, with 7 bases identical to TRBD1. J gave up 2 bases and V 1 base, and 1 base lay outside the gene matches. Germline CDR1 reads SEHNR; CDR2 reads FQNEAQ (reference sequence). This CDR3 comprises 15 residues. Here the CDR3 reads CASSLGDRNTGELFF. The CDR3 DNA is TGTGCCAGCAGCTTAGGGGACAGAAACACCGGGGAGCTGTTTTTT.

The chain joins TRBV27 to TRBJ2-3, with a tentative D call TRBD2 (5 bases). The ends were cut back, 3 bases at V and 6 bases at J, with 16 bases in the middle. The germline gives CDR1 MNHEY, CDR2 SMNVEV (reference sequence). The CDR3 covers 15 residues. The CDR3 is CASSLAWPRGDTQYF. CDR3 nucleotides: TGTGCCAGCAGTTTGGCTTGGCCCCGAGGGGATACGCAGTATTTT.

This chain joins TRBV29-1 and TRBJ1-1; a weak D match, TRBD1 (5 bases). This CDR3 has 13 residues. The V gene's germline CDR1 is SQVTM and CDR2 ANQGSEA. For the CDR3, the DNA is TGCGGCGGGGAGGGGACCTCGAACACTGAAGCTTTCTTT. Encoded protein: CGGEGTSNTEAFF. Using reference TRBV29-1 and TRBJ1-1 for the parts outside the CDR3, the full variable domain is SAVISQKPSRDICQRGTSLTIQCQVDSQVTMMFWYRQQPGQSLTLIATANQGSEATYESGFVIDKFPISRPNLTFSTLTVSNMSPEDSSIYLCGGEGTSNTEAFFGQGTRLTVV.

V and J are TRBV29-1 and TRBJ2-3; 8 bases fit TRBD1. The V and J ends lost 4 bases and 4 bases, in that order; junction bases with no gene match: 1. CDR1 is SQVTM and CDR2 is ANQGSEA in the germline V gene. CDR3 length: 12 amino acids. CDR3 DNA: TGCAGCGTTGCAGGGGGCGCAGATACGCAGTATTTT. This gives the protein CSVAGGADTQYF.

The chain has TRBV20-1 and TRBJ2-1, with D perhaps TRBD1 (5 bases). Germline loops: CDR1 DFQATT, CDR2 SNEGSKA (reference sequence). The V end lost 5 bases, the J end lost 5 bases, and 7 bases lay between the germline ends. This CDR3 is 11 amino acids long. This CDR3 is CSAPGNNEQFF. The CDR3 bases are TGCAGTGCTCCAGGGAACAATGAGCAGTTCTTC.

The chain is built from TRBV3-1 (or the pseudogene TRBV3-2) and TRBJ1-2, with unresolved D. Germline-derived CDR1 and CDR2 are LGHDT and YNNKEL (reference sequence). The CDR3 covers 15 residues. The V gene lost 0 bases and the J gene lost 0 bases, with 8 bases spanning the gap. The CDR3 region is CASSQDLGANYGYTF. CDR3 bases: TGTGCCAGCAGCCAAGATTTGGGAGCTAACTATGGCTACACCTTC.

The chain links TRBV6-4 to TRBJ2-1; possibly TRBD1 for D (5 bases). The CDR3 covers 15 residues. Germline CDR1 and CDR2: MRHNA and SNTAGT. V was shortened by 4 bases and J by 2 bases, with 12 bases between the two germline ends. CDR3 in amino acids: CASSVQGSPYNEQFF. The CDR3 DNA is TGTGCCAGCAGTGTCCAGGGCAGCCCCTACAATGAGCAGTTCTTC.

This clone was recorded only once. This chain links TRBV19 with TRBJ1-2; D remains ambiguous. Trimming took off 4 bases at V and 1 base at J, with 13 bases between the two ends. The V gene's germline CDR1 is LNHDA and CDR2 SQIVND (reference sequence). The CDR3 contains 15 residues. CDR3 amino acids: CASSTQAYVNYGYTF. DNA of the CDR3: TGTGCCAGTAGTACCCAGGCGTACGTTAACTATGGCTACACCTTC.